The T cell receptor beta chain described here comes from a study of cytotoxic CD8 clonotypes in ibrutinib-treated CLL listed by TCRdb under 2021. With respect to the entire study: In this cohort, some 16 patients were treatment-naive and about a dozen were relapsed/refractory, while about 17 had unmutated IGHV. Partial responses were observed in 24 patients and complete responses in 2; after a median follow-up of around 68 months, remission was maintained in approximately 15 patients and progression was observed in approximately twelve. Samples at response were collected after a median of roughly twelve months of treatment, with a range of about 6 to 40 months. On average, each sample had about 250,000 productive templates and more than 75,000 productive rearrangements. Longitudinal samples were available for about 30% of the roughly 90 trial participants. Cryopreserved peripheral blood mononuclear cells were obtained prior to treatment, at the time of response, and at either disease progression or sustained remission. Every sample from remission and from progressive disease was obtained while the patients were still on ibrutinib. Results the study describes overall, beyond this receptor: Public clonotypes were found to be uncommon and were observed to contract or remain stable during treatment; the increase in clonality was shown to reflect expansion of private clonotypes at ibrutinib response. Clonality increased at ibrutinib response, stayed stable in sustained remission, and fell back toward baseline at progression. Lymph node repertoires were not examined, and the timing of sampling was not matched between patients in sustained remission and those whose disease progressed. At baseline, clonality was higher than in age-matched healthy donors and showed a strong correlation with circulating CD8+ T-cell counts.

As regards this clone: Its specific antigen is unknown. Per-nucleotide qualities are absent, and no much larger clonotype sits a single base away.

A MiSeq instrument was used for deep resolution sequencing, which targeted depths ranging from 1 in 1 million up to 1 in 200,000 T cells, with coverage averaging 10x for each clonotype. The immunoSEQ hsTCRB Kit was used to generate TCR beta libraries. In the paper's pipeline: The data were analyzed with ImmunoSEQ Analyzer and ImmunoSEQ Data Assistant, and V, D and J gene assignments followed IMGT definitions. Clonality was computed as one minus normalized Shannon entropy of productive rearrangement frequencies, ranging from 0 to 1. Public clonotype analysis was restricted to overrepresented clonotypes comprising at least 0.05% of each patient's repertoire. About a dozen age-matched healthy donor repertoires from immuneACCESS served as clonality controls. TCRdb obtained this table from immuneACCESS and retained in-frame rearrangements with V and J assigned. These tables miss some clones; where compared with another copy, unresolved V genes account for less than half of the shortfall, and the remainder is unexplained. Clone size and V and J calls were adopted from that table, with D and trimming inferred from the DNA. In this sample the table shows some 140,000 clones, approximately 89% of which occur a single time. Clones ranked in the top ten supply 10% to 12% of the sample.

Sample time point, as interpreted from the label and publication: 12 months on ibrutinib. For TCR beta library preparation, approximately 2 micrograms of genomic DNA were extracted from the cryopreserved PBMCs. Longitudinal blood samples from CLL patients on ibrutinib monotherapy were analyzed using high-throughput TCR beta sequencing. The patients were enrolled in a single-center, open-label phase 2 trial of ibrutinib monotherapy. This TCR was sampled from a human donor with chronic lymphocytic leukemia. This material consisted of PBMCs, taken after 12 months of ibrutinib treatment.

The DNA is as follows: TGTGCCAGCATTAGCGGGAGTTACGAGCAGTACTTC. Translated, it reads CASISGSYEQYF. The sequence links TRBV6-1 to TRBJ2-7; the central 9 bases match TRBD2. For this chain, trimming is 7 bases at the V end and 4 bases at the J end, and the number of junction bases without a gene match is 2. From a lookup of the germline V gene, CDR1 and CDR2 are MNHNS and SASEGT. The CDR3 contains 12 residues, cysteine and phenylalanine counted. Only the CDR3 DNA stays, 36 bases, in frame from base 1.